The 25 T cell receptor beta chains in this list originate from one sample, sequenced in a study of shared clonotypes between healthy human individuals. Sequencing used immunoSEQ multiplex PCR; TCRdb keeps in-frame clones, though not all of them. The sample lists some 690,000 clones, 90% occurring once. The sequencing input was memory CD8+ T cells from PBMCs. Subset: CD45RO+ cells pooled with CCR7-negative TemRA cells. These TCRs come from a young man in good health. Some clones in this sample may be carry-over from other donors' samples.

V is TRBV6-5 and J is TRBJ2-7; 8 bases map to TRBD2. Germline V gene lookup returns CDR1 MNHEY and CDR2 SVGAGI. The CDR3 is 15 amino acids. J gave up 7 bases and V 0 bases, and 8 bases lay outside the gene matches. DNA for the CDR3: TGTGCCAGCAGTTACTCTAGCGGGGACTCTACGGAGCAGTACTTC. Amino acid sequence: CASSYSSGDSTEQYF.

This chain links TRBV7-9 with TRBJ2-5, with TRBD1 matching over 7 bases. The J call may be wrong; the DNA end is better matched by TRBJ2-7. CDR1 and CDR2 (germline): SEHNR, FQNEAQ (reference sequence). This CDR3 contains 14 residues. In DNA form, the CDR3 reads TGTGCCAGCAGCAGACAGGGCTTCTTTTTCGAGCAGTACTTC. This codes for CASSRQGFFFEQYF.

The chain uses TRBV27 and TRBJ2-2; 11 bases are a match to TRBD2. The CDR3 totals 15 residues. The V gene's germline CDR1 is MNHEY and CDR2 SMNVEV (reference sequence). Unmatched junction bases numbered 8, after V lost 8 bases and J lost 6 bases. The CDR3, as DNA: TGTGCCAGCGGAGATCTAGCGGGAGGTCCCGGGGAGCTGTTTTTT. Translation: CASGDLAGGPGELFF.

The CDR3 coding sequence is TGCAGCGTTGAAGGCTTTTTGGGGACACAAGCCAATGAGCAGTTCTTC. As protein: CSVEGFLGTQANEQFF. The chain has TRBV29-1 and TRBJ2-1; tentatively, D is TRBD1 (6 bases). V shed 1 base and J shed 6 bases, with 19 bases lying between them. From germline, CDR1 is SQVTM and CDR2 ANQGSEA. The CDR3 consists of 16 residues.

The genes are TRBV9 and TRBJ1-5; perhaps TRBD1 as D (5 bases). V was clipped by 7 bases and J by 4 bases, with 18 bases between them. CDR1 is SGDLS and CDR2 is YYNGEE in the germline V gene. This CDR3 region has 15 residues. The CDR3 coding sequence is TGTGCCAGCTCCTACTTCGGGGGAACGAATCAGCCCCAGCATTTT. Its protein product is CASSYFGGTNQPQHF.

The chain couples TRBV15 to TRBJ2-2; 9 bases fit TRBD1. With V trimmed by 3 bases and J by 5 bases, 19 bases remained unmatched. This CDR3 has 20 amino acids. Germline V gene sequence: CDR1 LNHNV, CDR2 YYDKDF (reference sequence). The CDR3 coding sequence is TGTGCCACCAGCAGTCAAATGACGGGGACAGGGAGGAAGGGTACCGGGGAGCTGTTTTTT. It yields the protein CATSSQMTGTGRKGTGELFF. The full variable domain, in which reference TRBV15 and TRBJ2-2 provide the parts outside the CDR3, is DAMVIQNPRYQVTQFGKPVTLSCSQTLNHNVMYWYQQKSSQAPKLLFHYYDKDFNNEADTPDNFQSRRPNTSFCFLDIRSPGLGDTAMYLCATSSQMTGTGRKGTGELFFGEGSRLTVL.

J is TRBJ2-2 and V is TRBV10-3; D is perhaps TRBD2 (6 bases). This CDR3 spans 16 amino acids. Trimming took off 2 bases at V and 4 bases at J, with 14 bases between the two ends. CDR1 is ENHRY and CDR2 is SYGVKD in the germline V gene. CDR3 residues: CAISELEGRGTGELFF. The CDR3 nucleotides are TGTGCCATCAGTGAGCTGGAGGGGCGGGGCACCGGGGAGCTGTTTTTT.

The V call is TRBV9, the J call TRBJ1-2, with D perhaps matching TRBD1 (6 bases). CDR1 is SGDLS and CDR2 is YYNGEE in the germline V gene. The V end was cut by 3 bases, the J end by 5 bases, with 20 bases between. The CDR3 runs 16 residues. The CDR3 region has the DNA TGTGCCAGCAGCGGCGACAGGTCCTGGGTAGGGTATGGCTACACCTTC. Its translation is CASSGDRSWVGYGYTF.

The chain has TRBV6-1 and TRBJ2-1; tentatively, D is TRBD2 (6 bases). CDR3 size: 11 residues. Trimming shortened V by 8 bases and J by 10 bases, and 12 bases separated the two germline ends. Germline assignment: CDR1 MNHNS and CDR2 SASEGT. CDR3 amino acids: CASALGGEQFF. CDR3 nucleotide sequence: TGTGCCAGCGCCTTGGGGGGAGAGCAGTTCTTC.

The rearrangement links TRBV13 to TRBJ2-7, with D possibly TRBD2 on 6 matching bases. CDR3 length equals 16 residues. Germline V gene data show CDR1 as PRHDT and CDR2 as FYEKMQ (reference sequence). The V end lost 2 bases, the J end lost 2 bases, and 16 bases lay between the germline ends. The CDR3 reads CASSLSRRAGTYEQYF. The CDR3 nucleotides are TGTGCCAGCAGCTTATCGCGGCGGGCGGGAACCTACGAGCAGTACTTC.

The rearrangement joins TRBV4-1 to TRBJ2-7; D might be TRBD1 or TRBD2, each matching 5 bases. Germline CDR1 is MGHRA and CDR2 is YSYEKL. Trimming took off 1 base at V and 2 bases at J, with 9 bases between the two ends. The CDR3 consists of 14 residues. The chain's CDR3 is CASSQGDGTYEQYF. The CDR3 region has the DNA TGCGCCAGCAGCCAAGGGGACGGAACCTACGAGCAGTACTTC.

This clone was counted once. The chain's CDR3 is CAISESGGSGRRANTGELFF. In nucleotides, the CDR3 is TGTGCCATCAGTGAGTCCGGTGGTAGCGGGAGACGAGCGAACACCGGGGAGCTGTTTTTT. The V call is TRBV10-3, the J call TRBJ2-2; 9 bases align to TRBD2. CDR1 and CDR2 from the germline V gene are ENHRY and SYGVKD. The CDR3 contains 20 residues. Germline trimming cut 0 bases from V and 0 bases from J; bases unmatched to any gene: 11.

The J gene is TRBJ2-2, the V gene TRBV30; D not resolved. This CDR3 comprises 13 residues. V lost 0 bases and J lost 6, with 8 bases in between. Germline CDR1 and CDR2: GTSNPN and SVGIG (reference sequence). The CDR3 DNA is TGTGCCTGGAGTGTACTAATCCCCGGGGAGCTGTTTTTT. Translation gives CAWSVLIPGELFF.

In regard to this clone: The DNA is left out, because the CDR3 cannot be placed on it with certainty; the CDR3 is given as TCRdb lists it. The V gene is TRBV10-3, the J gene TRBJ2-3; the table names TRBD2, a call not compared with the DNA. Both ends counted, the CDR3 spans 15 residues. CDR1 and CDR2 from the germline V gene are ENHRY and SYGVKD. CDR3 loop: CAISDFRGRTDTQYF.

This chain links TRBV27 with TRBJ2-7; the match to TRBD1 covers 7 bases. The CDR3 sequence is 14 residues long. Unmatched junction bases numbered 7, after V lost 5 bases and J lost 3 bases. Germline V gene sequence: CDR1 MNHEY, CDR2 SMNVEV (reference sequence). The CDR3 sequence: CASSPGQTLYEQYF. Here the CDR3 DNA reads TGTGCCAGCAGTCCGGGACAGACCCTCTACGAGCAGTACTTC.

V gene TRBV2 combines with J gene TRBJ2-7, with D possibly matching TRBD1 (5 bases). In germline, CDR1 is SNHLY, CDR2 FYNNEI. The CDR3 has 12 residues. V lost 5 bases and J lost 3, with 8 bases in between. CDR3 in DNA: TGTGCCAGCAGTTTCAGGGACTACGAGCAGTACTTC. It yields the protein CASSFRDYEQYF.

This chain links TRBV4-3 with TRBJ2-7, with 8 bases lining up with TRBD2. V shed 0 bases and J 0 bases; nucleotides not matched to a gene: 10. The CDR3 extends over 18 amino acids. Germline CDR1 and CDR2: LGHNA and YSLEER. The CDR3 is CASSQDEATSASSYEQYF. CDR3 coding DNA: TGCGCCAGCAGCCAAGATGAGGCGACTAGCGCGAGCTCCTACGAGCAGTACTTC.

In its sample, this clone was seen once. This rearrangement joins TRBV30 to TRBJ2-1; 9 bases line up with TRBD2. After removal of 5 bases from V and 8 bases from J, the junction contained 10 bases not matched to a gene. The germline gives CDR1 GTSNPN, CDR2 SVGIG (reference sequence). The CDR3 has 14 amino acids. The CDR3 coding sequence is TGTGCCTGGCGGGTAGCGGGAGAGGGGCATGAGCAGTTCTTC. Its protein product is CAWRVAGEGHEQFF.

The chain combines TRBV19 with TRBJ2-7; D ambiguous. The CDR3 spans 13 residues. Germline values: CDR1 LNHDA, CDR2 SQIVND (reference sequence). V dropped 6 bases and J dropped 3 bases, with 12 bases sitting between them. The CDR3 sequence is CASSWKLRYEQYF. CDR3 nucleotide sequence: TGTGCCAGTAGCTGGAAGCTCCGCTACGAGCAGTACTTC.

The rearrangement joins TRBV5-1 to TRBJ1-1; tentative D call: TRBD1 (5 bases). Germline V gives CDR1 SGHRS, CDR2 YFSETQ. V shed 0 bases and J shed 4 bases, with 13 bases lying between them. CDR3 length: 15 amino acids. CDR3 coding DNA: TGCGCCAGCAGCTTGGCGGGGCGTGGGTTCACTGAAGCTTTCTTT. Its translation is CASSLAGRGFTEAFF.

This sequence joins TRBV28 and TRBJ2-1; no clear D. Germline V gives CDR1 MDHEN, CDR2 SYDVKM. CDR3 length: 13 amino acids. V dropped 3 bases and J dropped 3 bases, with 6 bases sitting between them. The CDR3 region is CASSFLSYNEQFF. CDR3 DNA: TGTGCCAGCAGTTTTCTCAGCTACAATGAGCAGTTCTTC.

This clone was seen a single time. This chain joins TRBV27 and TRBJ1-5; 12 nucleotides align to TRBD1. CDR3 length: 16 residues. V gave up 8 bases and J gave up 6 bases; unmatched junction bases: 11. Looked up from germline, CDR1 is MNHEY and CDR2 is SMNVEV (reference sequence). The CDR3 DNA is TGTGCCAGCGGACTTTTGGGACAGGGGGCGAGTCAGCCCCAGCATTTT. Translated, it gives CASGLLGQGASQPQHF.

V and J are TRBV9 and TRBJ2-3, with D perhaps matching TRBD1 or TRBD2 (6 bases each). Germline-derived CDR1 and CDR2 are SGDLS and YYNGEE. This CDR3 has 17 amino acids. Deletions cut 4 bases from V and 4 bases from J, with 22 bases between. CDR3 region: CASSSGHPEGVADTQYF. CDR3 bases: TGTGCCAGCAGCTCCGGACATCCGGAGGGGGTTGCAGATACGCAGTATTTT. The full variable domain, completed using reference TRBV9 and TRBJ2-3, is DSGVTQTPKHLITATGQRVTLRCSPRSGDLSVYWYQQSLDQGLQFLIQYYNGEERAKGNILERFSAQQFPDLHSELNLSSLELGDSALYFCASSSGHPEGVADTQYFGPGTRLTVL.

The V call is TRBV27, the J call TRBJ2-3; 7 nucleotides match TRBD2. V gave up 0 bases and J gave up 5 bases; unmatched junction bases: 32. The germline V gene has CDR1 MNHEY and CDR2 SMNVEV (reference sequence). The CDR3 contains 24 residues. This CDR3 is CASSLSVIAGSEEGSSRAEDTQYF. As DNA, the CDR3 is TGTGCCAGCAGTTTATCGGTGATAGCGGGCAGTGAGGAGGGCTCGTCGAGGGCGGAAGATACGCAGTATTTT.

J is TRBJ1-1 and V is TRBV9; D is unclear. V lost 3 bases and J 0 bases, leaving 12 bases between the germline ends. The CDR3 contains 15 residues. Germline CDR1 is SGDLS and CDR2 is YYNGEE. The CDR3 sequence: CASSDLGRMNTEAFF. Written as DNA, the CDR3 is TGTGCCAGCAGCGATCTAGGAAGAATGAACACTGAAGCTTTCTTT.